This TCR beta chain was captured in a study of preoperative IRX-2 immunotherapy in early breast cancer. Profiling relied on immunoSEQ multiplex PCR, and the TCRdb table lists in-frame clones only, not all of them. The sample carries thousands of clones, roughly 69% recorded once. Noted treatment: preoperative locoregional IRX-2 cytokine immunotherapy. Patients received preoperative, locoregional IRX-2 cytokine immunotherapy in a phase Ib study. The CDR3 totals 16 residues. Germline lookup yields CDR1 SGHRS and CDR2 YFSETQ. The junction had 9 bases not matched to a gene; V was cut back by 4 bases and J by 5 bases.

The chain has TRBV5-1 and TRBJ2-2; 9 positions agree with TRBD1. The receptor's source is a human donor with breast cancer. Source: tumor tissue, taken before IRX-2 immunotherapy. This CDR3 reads CASSHPTGGGTGELFF. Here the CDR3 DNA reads TGCGCCAGCAGCCACCCGACAGGGGGAGGAACCGGGGAGCTGTTTTTT.